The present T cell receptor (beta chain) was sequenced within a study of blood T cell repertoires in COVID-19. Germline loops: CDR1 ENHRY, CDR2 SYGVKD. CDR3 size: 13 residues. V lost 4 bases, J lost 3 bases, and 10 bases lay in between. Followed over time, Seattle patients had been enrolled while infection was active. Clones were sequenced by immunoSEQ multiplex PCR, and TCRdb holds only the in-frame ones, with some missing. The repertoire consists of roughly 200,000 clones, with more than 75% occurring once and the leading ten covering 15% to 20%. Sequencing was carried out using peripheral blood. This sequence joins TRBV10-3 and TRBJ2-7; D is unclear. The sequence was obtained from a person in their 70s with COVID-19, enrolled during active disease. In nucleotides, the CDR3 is TGTGCCATCAGTGCAATCTCGGGCTACGAGCAGTACTTC. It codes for CAISAISGYEQYF.